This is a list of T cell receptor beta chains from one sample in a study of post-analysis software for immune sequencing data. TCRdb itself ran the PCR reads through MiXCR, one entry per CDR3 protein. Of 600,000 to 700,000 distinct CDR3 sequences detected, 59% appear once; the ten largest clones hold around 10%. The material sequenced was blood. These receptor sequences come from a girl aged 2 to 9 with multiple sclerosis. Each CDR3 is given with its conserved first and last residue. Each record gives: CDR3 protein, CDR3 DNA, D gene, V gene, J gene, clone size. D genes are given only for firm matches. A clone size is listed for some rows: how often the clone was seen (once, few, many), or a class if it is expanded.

CDR3: CSAGGTYNEQFF; DNA: TGCAGCGCCGGGGGCACTTACAATGAGCAGTTCTTC; D: -; V: TRBV29-1; J: TRBJ2-1; size: -
CDR3: CASSRAGVVSGTQYF; DNA: TGTGCCAGCAGCCGAGCGGGGGTTGTGTCAGGTACGCAGTATTTT; D: TRBD2; V: TRBV6-2/TRBV6-3; J: TRBJ2-3; size: -
CDR3: CASSARSGTGVLKTQYF; DNA: TGTGCCAGCAGTGCGCGCTCCGGGACAGGGGTTTTGAAGACCCAGTACTTC; D: TRBD1; V: TRBV28; J: TRBJ2-5; size: -
CDR3: CASSSMPRRSFGTPGLADETQYF; DNA: TGTGCCAGCAGCTCCATGCCCCGCAGGTCCTTCGGGACTCCCGGACTAGCGGACGAGACCCAGTACTTC; D: TRBD2; V: TRBV7-6; J: TRBJ2-5; size: -
CDR3: CASSQDRAQGSYNSPLHF; DNA: TGCGCCAGCAGCCAAGATCGGGCCCAGGGTTCCTATAATTCACCCCTCCACTTT; D: -; V: TRBV4-3; J: TRBJ1-6; size: once
CDR3: CASSQDDGNEQFF; DNA: TGCGCCAGCAGCCAAGATGACGGCAATGAGCAGTTCTTC; D: -; V: TRBV4-3; J: TRBJ2-1; size: -
CDR3: CASSELAGTDTQYF; DNA: TGTGCCAGCAGTGAACTAGCGGGCACAGATACGCAGTATTTT; D: TRBD2; V: TRBV6-1; J: TRBJ2-3; size: -
CDR3: CASSYPRAGGYTF; DNA: TGTGCCAGCAGTTACCCTCGTGCGGGGGGCTACACCTTC; D: -; V: TRBV6-6; J: TRBJ1-2; size: -
CDR3: CASSLNQRGGYGYTF; DNA: TGTGCCAGCAGCTTAAACCAGCGGGGTGGTTATGGCTACACCTTC; D: -; V: TRBV7-2; J: TRBJ1-2; size: -
CDR3: CASSLATGELNEKLFF; DNA: TGTGCCAGCAGTTTGGCGACAGGGGAGCTTAATGAAAAACTGTTTTTT; D: TRBD1; V: TRBV12-3/TRBV12-4; J: TRBJ1-4; size: -
CDR3: CASSIEGGTDYEQYF; DNA: TGTGCCAGCAGCATAGAGGGTGGGACAGATTACGAGCAGTACTTC; D: TRBD1; V: TRBV9; J: TRBJ2-7; size: -
CDR3: CSAPALRGANVLTF; DNA: TGCAGTGCCCCCGCCCTACGGGGGGCCAACGTCCTGACTTTC; D: -; V: TRBV20-1; J: TRBJ2-6; size: -
CDR3: CASSGVGQGLQGYTF; DNA: TGTGCCAGCAGCGGAGTCGGACAGGGATTACAAGGCTACACCTTC; D: TRBD1; V: TRBV7-3; J: TRBJ1-2; size: -
CDR3: CASSLDPGGPNEQFF; DNA: TGTGCCAGCAGCTTAGATCCGGGGGGCCCCAATGAGCAGTTCTTC; D: -; V: TRBV7-6; J: TRBJ2-1; size: few
CDR3: CASSPGPYGYTF; DNA: TGCGCCAGCAGCCCGGGACCCTATGGCTACACCTTC; D: -; V: TRBV4-3; J: TRBJ1-2; size: -
CDR3: CAISESGRGRYQPQHF; DNA: TGTGCCATCAGTGAGTCCGGCAGGGGTAGATATCAGCCCCAGCATTTT; D: -; V: TRBV10-3; J: TRBJ1-5; size: few
CDR3: CASSPPFRTSGGAGTQYF; DNA: TGTGCCAGCAGCCCCCCGTTCCGGACTAGCGGGGGGGCCGGGACCCAGTACTTC; D: TRBD2; V: TRBV7-2; J: TRBJ2-5; size: -
CDR3: CASRTGQSALEQYF; DNA: TGTGCCAGCAGAACGGGCCAGTCTGCCCTGGAGCAGTACTTC; D: -; V: TRBV6-6; J: TRBJ2-7; size: -
CDR3: CASRHNRGANYGYTF; DNA: TGTGCCAGCAGGCACAACAGGGGGGCGAACTATGGCTACACCTTC; D: TRBD1; V: TRBV6-5; J: TRBJ1-2; size: few
CDR3: CASSLWTSGASYNEQFF; DNA: TGTGCCAGCAGCTTATGGACTAGCGGGGCCTCCTACAATGAGCAGTTCTTC; D: TRBD2; V: TRBV7-6; J: TRBJ2-1; size: few
CDR3: CSAREGTGSYEQYF; DNA: TGCAGTGCTAGGGAGGGGACTGGATCCTACGAGCAGTACTTC; D: -; V: TRBV20-1; J: TRBJ2-7; size: -
CDR3: CASSGGGTSGSNEQFF; DNA: TGTGCCAGCAGTGGAGGGGGGACTAGCGGGAGCAATGAGCAGTTCTTC; D: TRBD2; V: TRBV2; J: TRBJ2-1; size: few
CDR3: CSARDWVAGVRVETQYF; DNA: TGCAGTGCTAGAGATTGGGTAGCGGGGGTCAGGGTCGAGACCCAGTACTTC; D: TRBD2; V: TRBV20-1; J: TRBJ2-5; size: few
CDR3: CASSLALAGPAGDEQFF; DNA: TGTGCCAGCAGTTTGGCTTTAGCGGGTCCCGCGGGCGATGAGCAGTTCTTC; D: TRBD2; V: TRBV27; J: TRBJ2-1; size: once
CDR3: CASSAGTAWRNTEAFF; DNA: TGTGCCAGCAGTGCCGGGACGGCCTGGAGGAACACTGAAGCTTTCTTT; D: -; V: TRBV6-1; J: TRBJ1-1; size: -
CDR3: CSARDESGAYEQYF; DNA: TGCAGTGCTAGAGATGAAAGCGGAGCTTACGAGCAGTACTTC; D: -; V: TRBV20-1; J: TRBJ2-7; size: -
CDR3: CSARVVSRLAGPTGRYNEQFF; DNA: TGCAGTGCTAGAGTAGTATCAAGACTAGCGGGGCCGACAGGTCGCTACAATGAGCAGTTCTTC; D: TRBD2; V: TRBV20-1; J: TRBJ2-1; size: -
CDR3: CASSLRWADTQYF; DNA: TGTGCCAGCAGTTTACGATGGGCAGATACGCAGTATTTT; D: -; V: TRBV6-2/TRBV6-3; J: TRBJ2-3; size: -
CDR3: CSVEETDPRSSYEQYF; DNA: TGCAGCGTTGAAGAAACAGATCCCCGGAGCTCCTACGAGCAGTACTTC; D: -; V: TRBV29-1; J: TRBJ2-7; size: -
CDR3: CASSLHGGRLNNEQFF; DNA: TGTGCCAGCAGCTTGCACGGGGGGCGCTTAAACAATGAGCAGTTCTTC; D: -; V: TRBV7-9; J: TRBJ2-1; size: -
CDR3: CASSQVAGVQETQYF; DNA: TGCGCCAGCAGCCAAGTGGCGGGGGTTCAAGAGACCCAGTACTTC; D: TRBD2; V: TRBV4-1; J: TRBJ2-5; size: -
CDR3: CASSADGGVAKNIQYF; DNA: TGTGCCAGCAGTGCCGACGGGGGGGTAGCCAAAAACATTCAGTACTTC; D: TRBD2; V: TRBV6-1; J: TRBJ2-4; size: -
CDR3: CASSTGASGLASEQFF; DNA: TGTGCCAGCAGTACCGGCGCTAGCGGGCTAGCGAGTGAGCAGTTCTTC; D: TRBD2; V: TRBV6-5; J: TRBJ2-1; size: -
CDR3: CASSQTSGPSHNEQFF; DNA: TGTGCCAGCAGTCAGACTAGCGGACCCAGCCACAATGAGCAGTTCTTC; D: TRBD2; V: TRBV28; J: TRBJ2-1; size: -
CDR3: CASSLGTLSSYNEQFF; DNA: TGTGCCAGCAGCTTAGGGACCCTAAGCTCCTACAATGAGCAGTTCTTC; D: -; V: TRBV11-2; J: TRBJ2-1; size: -
CDR3: CAIRGLSGNEQYF; DNA: TGTGCCATCAGGGGTCTCTCCGGCAACGAGCAGTACTTC; D: -; V: TRBV10-3; J: TRBJ2-7; size: -
CDR3: CASSPGLAIRDTQYF; DNA: TGTGCCAGCAGCCCGGGACTAGCAATCAGAGATACGCAGTATTTT; D: TRBD2; V: TRBV11-1; J: TRBJ2-3; size: -
CDR3: CASSSGILPDTQYF; DNA: TGCGCCAGCAGCTCTGGTATCCTTCCAGATACGCAGTATTTT; D: -; V: TRBV5-1; J: TRBJ2-3; size: -
CDR3: CASSVEDTEAFF; DNA: TGTGCCAGCAGCGTAGAGGACACTGAAGCTTTCTTT; D: -; V: TRBV9; J: TRBJ1-1; size: -
CDR3: CASRSSVTNYEQFF; DNA: TGCGCCAGCCGCTCTAGCGTCACGAACTACGAGCAGTTCTTC; D: -; V: TRBV5-1; J: TRBJ2-1; size: -
CDR3: CASSSTPGAPYEQYF; DNA: TGCGCCAGCAGCTCGACCCCGGGGGCCCCCTACGAGCAGTACTTC; D: -; V: TRBV5-1; J: TRBJ2-7; size: -
CDR3: CAISEEQGINQPQHF; DNA: TGTGCCATCAGTGAGGAACAGGGTATCAATCAGCCCCAGCATTTT; D: -; V: TRBV10-3; J: TRBJ1-5; size: -
CDR3: CSVESPGTGRSNNEQFF; DNA: TGCAGCGTTGAAAGCCCAGGGACAGGGAGATCCAACAATGAGCAGTTCTTC; D: TRBD1; V: TRBV29-1; J: TRBJ2-1; size: -
CDR3: CASSRRDRRKEETQYF; DNA: TGTGCCAGCAGTCGACGGGACAGACGTAAAGAAGAGACCCAGTACTTC; D: TRBD1; V: TRBV12-3/TRBV12-4; J: TRBJ2-5; size: -
CDR3: CASSEGRNYGYTF; DNA: TGTGCCAGCAGTGAAGGCAGAAACTATGGCTACACCTTC; D: -; V: TRBV6-4; J: TRBJ1-2; size: few
CDR3: CASSSSGDRNTEAFF; DNA: TGCGCCAGCAGCTCCTCTGGGGACAGAAACACTGAAGCTTTCTTT; D: TRBD1; V: TRBV5-1; J: TRBJ1-1; size: few
CDR3: CASSSTARGQSNQPQHF; DNA: TGTGCCAGCAGCTCTACAGCGAGGGGTCAGAGCAATCAGCCCCAGCATTTT; D: -; V: TRBV7-9; J: TRBJ1-5; size: once
CDR3: CASSFRTSGPYNEQFF; DNA: TGTGCCAGCAGCTTCAGGACTAGCGGGCCATACAATGAGCAGTTCTTC; D: TRBD2; V: TRBV5-6; J: TRBJ2-1; size: -
CDR3: CASSLRVADNEQFF; DNA: TGTGCCAGCAGCTTAAGGGTAGCGGACAATGAGCAGTTCTTC; D: -; V: TRBV11-1; J: TRBJ2-1; size: -
CDR3: CASSVEGAGTEAFF; DNA: TGTGCCAGCAGCGTAGAGGGGGCCGGCACTGAAGCTTTCTTT; D: TRBD1; V: TRBV9; J: TRBJ1-1; size: -
CDR3: CASSQDPLGNEQFF; DNA: TGCGCCAGCAGCCAAGACCCTTTGGGGAATGAGCAGTTCTTC; D: -; V: TRBV4-1; J: TRBJ2-1; size: -
CDR3: CASSLESGETQYF; DNA: TGTGCCAGCAGCTTAGAGAGTGGAGAGACCCAGTACTTC; D: -; V: TRBV11-2; J: TRBJ2-5; size: -
CDR3: CSAIFGGAVTGELFF; DNA: TGCAGTGCTATCTTTGGGGGGGCGGTCACCGGGGAGCTGTTTTTT; D: -; V: TRBV20-1; J: TRBJ2-2; size: -
CDR3: CSVEGAGGLEETQYF; DNA: TGCAGCGTTGAAGGAGCGGGAGGCCTAGAGGAGACCCAGTACTTC; D: TRBD2; V: TRBV29-1; J: TRBJ2-5; size: -
CDR3: CASSLGAGPSYEQYF; DNA: TGTGCCAGCAGCTTAGGCGCGGGTCCGTCCTACGAGCAGTACTTC; D: -; V: TRBV7-2; J: TRBJ2-7; size: -
CDR3: CASSLKNPVVDTQYF; DNA: TGTGCCAGCAGCCTGAAAAATCCGGTAGTGGATACGCAGTATTTT; D: -; V: TRBV14; J: TRBJ2-3; size: -
CDR3: CSADPDRAGEKLFF; DNA: TGCAGTGCTGACCCGGACAGGGCGGGCGAAAAACTGTTTTTT; D: TRBD1; V: TRBV20-1; J: TRBJ1-4; size: -
CDR3: CASSGGGPANYGYTF; DNA: TGTGCCAGCAGCGGAGGGGGCCCAGCTAACTATGGCTACACCTTC; D: TRBD1; V: TRBV9; J: TRBJ1-2; size: -
CDR3: CASSPTRLGSYNEQFF; DNA: TGTGCCAGCAGCCCGACCCGGTTAGGTTCCTACAATGAGCAGTTCTTC; D: -; V: TRBV11-2; J: TRBJ2-1; size: -
CDR3: CASSLEDSNTEAFF; DNA: TGCGCCAGCAGCTTGGAGGACAGTAACACTGAAGCTTTCTTT; D: -; V: TRBV5-1; J: TRBJ1-1; size: -